Each of the 20 T cell receptor beta chains below was sequenced from the same sample in a study of molecular identifiers for immune sequencing clone quantification. TCRdb re-called the PCR reads through MiXCR, storing one row per CDR3 protein. Of about 640,000 distinct CDR3 sequences in the sample, about 20% were seen once. The material sequenced was naive CD8+ T cells from blood, with Jurkat cell RNA spiked in. Subset reported: FACS-sorted CD8+CD4-CCR7+CD45RA+ naive T cells. The receptors were sampled from a human donor in good health. Some libraries in this study had Jurkat cell RNA spiked in.

This clonotype was seen more than once but under ten times. The J gene is TRBJ2-7, the V gene TRBV13; no clear D gene. V was clipped by 6 bases and J by 6 bases, with 12 bases between them. The CDR3 spans 12 residues. Germline CDR1 and CDR2: PRHDT and FYEKMQ (reference sequence). Here the CDR3 reads CASSSVRTEQYF. In DNA, the CDR3 is TGTGCCAGCAGTTCAGTCAGGACCGAGCAGTACTTC.

This clonotype was recorded a few times. The rearrangement uses TRBV7-9 and TRBJ2-7; no firm D call. CDR3 length: 13 amino acids. V lost 6 bases and J 3 bases, leaving 12 bases between the germline ends. Germline V lookup: CDR1 SEHNR, CDR2 FQNEAQ (reference sequence). CDR3 region: CASRSPTNYEQYF. CDR3 bases: TGTGCCAGCAGATCACCTACTAACTACGAGCAGTACTTC.

Ten or more counts support this clonotype. This chain connects TRBV2 to TRBJ1-5, with TRBD1 matching 7 bases. V dropped 5 bases and J dropped 2; count of bases not matched to a gene: 18. CDR3 length equals 19 residues. Germline loops: CDR1 SNHLY, CDR2 FYNNEI. CDR3 nucleotide sequence: TGTGCCAGCAGTAAGCAGGGGACAGTTATGGCTATAGGCAATCAGCCCCAGCATTTT. This sequence encodes CASSKQGTVMAIGNQPQHF.

This clonotype has a count of ten or more. The rearrangement joins TRBV4-3 to TRBJ1-5; D gene uncertain. CDR1 is LGHNA, CDR2 YSLEER, per germline. Between the trimmed V and J ends, which lost 1 base and 3 bases, there was a span of 13 bases. The CDR3 sequence is 16 residues long. The chain's CDR3 is CASSQVWQSVNQPQHF. CDR3 nucleotide sequence: TGCGCCAGCAGCCAAGTATGGCAGTCGGTCAATCAGCCCCAGCATTTT.

This clonotype was found many times. The genes are TRBV6-6 and TRBJ1-5, with 7 bases fitting TRBD1. V was pared by 8 bases and J by 2 bases, with 9 bases of the junction left unmatched. Germline-derived CDR1 and CDR2 are MNHNY and SVGAGI (reference sequence). This CDR3 has 15 residues. CDR3 sequence (DNA): TGTGCCAGCGAGGAGGGACAGTATGGCAATCAGCCCCAGCATTTT. Translation gives CASEEGQYGNQPQHF.

This clonotype has more than one count but fewer than ten. The chain carries TRBV28 and TRBJ2-5; the D gene is possibly TRBD1 (5 bases). Germline V lookup: CDR1 MDHEN, CDR2 SYDVKM. V dropped 5 bases and J dropped 2 bases, with 12 bases sitting between them. This CDR3 is built from 14 residues. DNA of the CDR3: TGTGCCAGCAGTCAATGTGACAGTCAAGAGACCCAGTACTTC. Protein sequence: CASSQCDSQETQYF.

This clonotype was counted at least ten times. The chain combines TRBV3-1 with TRBJ2-2, with 13 positions matching TRBD2. The V gene end was trimmed by 3 bases and the J gene end by 7 bases; junction bases not matched to a gene: 8. Germline assignment: CDR1 LGHDT and CDR2 YNNKEL (reference sequence). This CDR3 has 17 residues. The DNA of the CDR3 is TGTGCCAGCAGCCATACCCGACTAGCGGGAGGTTTCGGGGAGCTGTTTTTT. Its translation: CASSHTRLAGGFGELFF.

This clonotype was counted ten times or more. The CDR3 DNA sequence: TGTGCCAGCAGTTACGGGTACGATGAGCAGTTCTTC. Its translation: CASSYGYDEQFF. This rearrangement joins TRBV6-6 to TRBJ2-1; D gene uncertain. CDR1 and CDR2 from the germline V gene are MNHNY and SVGAGI (reference sequence). The CDR3 spans 12 residues. V was shortened by 2 bases and J by 8 bases, with 7 bases between the two germline ends.

Ten or more counts support this clonotype. V usage is TRBV7-9 and J usage is TRBJ1-6; no clear D gene. V was pared by 8 bases and J by 2 bases, with 7 bases between. The CDR3 covers 13 residues. CDR1 is SEHNR, CDR2 FQNEAQ, per germline (reference sequence). In nucleotides, the CDR3 is TGTGCCAGCGGGTCGGCCTATAATTCACCCCTCCACTTT. It yields the protein CASGSAYNSPLHF.

This clonotype was detected many times. V gene TRBV4-1 combines with J gene TRBJ2-2, with TRBD2 identical over 8 bases. This CDR3 is 16 amino acids long. Trimming cost V 1 base and J 6 bases; bases outside gene matches: 7. Germline CDR1 MGHRA, CDR2 YSYEKL. CDR3 in DNA: TGCGCCAGCAGCCAAGGGGTCGTAGCGGGGCCCGGGGAGCTGTTTTTT. Encoded protein: CASSQGVVAGPGELFF.

This clonotype was seen a few times. V gene TRBV20-1 combines with J gene TRBJ2-7, with D possibly matching TRBD2 (6 bases). Germline CDR1 is DFQATT and CDR2 is SNEGSKA (reference sequence). The CDR3 totals 15 residues. V was pared by 1 base and J by 7 bases, with 20 bases between. In DNA, the CDR3 is TGCAGTGCTAGAGGAACTGGCGGGATGAATGGGGAGCAGTACTTC. Translation: CSARGTGGMNGEQYF.

A note on this clonotype: With a much larger clone just one base away, this may be a read error. The chain carries TRBV5-1 and TRBJ2-7; tentatively, D is TRBD1 (6 bases). With 0 bases removed from V and 5 bases from J, the gap between germline ends came to 24 bases. The V gene's germline CDR1 is SGHRS and CDR2 YFSETQ. The CDR3 runs to 18 residues. CDR3 amino acids: CASSLVATAGTRGNEQYF. The CDR3 nucleotides are TGCGCCAGCAGCTTGGTTGCGACAGCCGGGACCAGGGGTAACGAGCAGTACTTC. Complete variable domain (other parts from reference TRBV5-1 and TRBJ2-7): KAGVTQTPRYLIKTRGQQVTLSCSPISGHRSVSWYQQTPGQGLQFLFEYFSETQRNKGNFPGRFSGRQFSNSRSEMNVSTLELGDSALYLCASSLVATAGTRGNEQYFGPGTRLTVT.

At least ten counts were recorded for this clonotype. The V gene is TRBV12-3 or TRBV12-4, the J gene TRBJ1-3, with 9 positions matching TRBD1. This CDR3 region has 15 residues. Unmatched junction bases numbered 4, after V lost 4 bases and J lost 3 bases. CDR3 DNA: TGTGCCAGCAGTTCCGGGACAGGGTATGGAAACACCATATATTTT. As protein: CASSSGTGYGNTIYF.

V usage is TRBV12-3 or TRBV12-4 and J usage is TRBJ2-1, with no clear D. CDR3 size: 11 residues. V was cut by 3 bases and J by 10 bases, with 7 bases left in between. In nucleotides, the CDR3 is TGTGCCAGCAGTTTCCCCGGGGAGCAGTTCTTC. Amino acids: CASSFPGEQFF.

Worth noting for this clonotype: The junction shows a germline mismatch at one end, possibly a read error. This chain uses TRBV7-7 with TRBJ2-2; no firm D call. The CDR3 runs 14 residues. CDR1 SSHAT and CDR2 FNYEAQ come from the germline V gene (reference sequence). The CDR3 sequence: CASSSAFDTGELFF. CDR3 in DNA: TGTGCTAGCAGCTCGGCGTTCGACACCGGGGAGCTGTTTTTT.

This clonotype occurred many times. V gene TRBV28 combines with J gene TRBJ2-7; D not certain. The germline V and J ends were trimmed by 6 bases and 4 bases, with 16 bases remaining between them. Germline V gene data show CDR1 as MDHEN and CDR2 as SYDVKM. The CDR3 has 14 amino acids. CDR3 bases: TGTGCCAGCAGCCTACGGGTCGAGGTATACGAGCAGTACTTC. Protein: CASSLRVEVYEQYF. Full variable domain (rest looked up from reference TRBV28 and TRBJ2-7): DVKVTQSSRYLVKRTGEKVFLECVQDMDHENMFWYRQDPGLGLRLIYFSYDVKMKEKGDIPEGYSVSREKKERFSLILESASTNQTSMYLCASSLRVEVYEQYFGPGTRLTVT.

About this clonotype: A read error may be the cause here, since a much bigger clone is one base away. The final CDR3 position lacks the conserved phenylalanine or tryptophan, pointing to a likely read error. This sequence joins TRBV9 and TRBJ2-7; TRBD1 might be the D (6 bases). CDR1 and CDR2 from the germline V gene are SGDLS and YYNGEE. Trimming took 0 bases from V and 3 from J, leaving 10 bases between them. The CDR3 is 14 residues long. As DNA, the CDR3 is TGTGCCAGCAGCGTAGCTACGACAGGCTACGAGCAGTACTCC. Translated: CASSVATTGYEQYS.

The gene calls are TRBV5-4 and TRBJ1-1, with D tentatively TRBD1 (6 bases). CDR1 and CDR2 (germline): SGHNT, YYREEE (reference sequence). Trimming left V 3 bases short and J 5 bases short, with 14 bases between. This CDR3 has 14 amino acids. CDR3 residues: CASSSRDKGTEAFF. In DNA, the CDR3 is TGTGCCAGCAGCTCCCGGGACAAGGGTACTGAAGCTTTCTTT.

V gene TRBV12-3 or TRBV12-4 combines with J gene TRBJ2-5; D is perhaps TRBD1 (6 bases). There are 14 residues in the CDR3. V lost 7 bases and J lost 3, with 15 bases in between. DNA of the CDR3: TGTGCCAGCACCCCGTTACCAGGGGAAGAGACCCAGTACTTC. This gives the protein CASTPLPGEETQYF.

Many counts were recorded for this clonotype. The chain couples TRBV14 to TRBJ2-5; 8 positions match TRBD2. CDR3 size: 17 residues. Germline trimming cut 0 bases from V and 2 bases from J; bases unmatched to any gene: 8. Per the germline V gene, CDR1 is SGHDN and CDR2 is FVKESK. The CDR3 sequence: CASSQDGTSGLQETQYF. The CDR3, as DNA: TGTGCCAGCAGCCAAGATGGAACTAGCGGTCTACAAGAGACCCAGTACTTC.